This TCR beta chain was recovered during a study of blood T cell repertoires in COVID-19. The CDR3 extends over 11 amino acids. V lost 11 bases, J lost 6 bases, and 13 bases lay in between. Measured with immunoSEQ multiplex PCR; TCRdb has only the in-frame clones, and not every one. The profile shows almost 250,000 clones, 70% to 90% of them singletons. The participants were between roughly 18 and 89 years old and came from 24 US areas. The receptor was derived from a woman aged 45-59 years with acute COVID-19. The V gene is TRBV12-3 or TRBV12-4, the J gene TRBJ1-2; possibly TRBD1 for D (6 bases). Input material: PBMCs or T cells enriched from blood (not recorded which). The CDR3 here is CAGRGADGYTF. CDR3 nucleotides: TGTGCCGGGAGGGGGGCGGATGGCTACACCTTC.